Shown below are 22 T cell receptor beta chains from a single sample sequenced in a study of blood T cell repertoires in COVID-19. Only in-frame clones appear in the TCRdb table, and some are missing; sequencing was by immunoSEQ multiplex PCR. The sample holds some 300,000 clones, 89% seen once. The sample taken for sequencing was PBMCs or T cells enriched from blood (not recorded which). The receptors shown here come from a woman in her thirties or forties who had recovered from COVID-19.

This chain links TRBV6-1 with TRBJ2-7, with a possible D match to TRBD1 (5 bases). Trimming shortened V by 2 bases and J by 0 bases, and 8 bases separated the two germline ends. The CDR3 is made up of 14 amino acids. The germline gives CDR1 MNHNS, CDR2 SASEGT. The CDR3 is CASSETGLSYEQYF. In DNA form, the CDR3 reads TGTGCCAGCAGTGAAACAGGCCTCTCCTACGAGCAGTACTTC.

V usage is TRBV11-2 and J usage is TRBJ1-2; D is possibly TRBD1 (6 bases). The V end lost 5 bases, the J end lost 8 bases, and 21 bases lay between the germline ends. CDR1 SGHAT and CDR2 FQNNGV come from the germline V gene. CDR3 size: 15 residues. For the CDR3, the DNA is TGTGCCAGCAGCGACCAAGGAATACAGGGAAGAGGCTACACCTTC. Its translation: CASSDQGIQGRGYTF.

The chain joins TRBV18 to TRBJ2-7; 7 bases are shared with TRBD1. The V and J ends lost 3 bases and 1 base, in that order; junction bases with no gene match: 0. There are 13 residues in the CDR3. In germline, CDR1 is KGHSH, CDR2 LQKENI. CDR3 sequence (DNA): TGTGCCAGCTCACCGGGACAGTCCTACGAGCAGTACTTC. Protein sequence: CASSPGQSYEQYF.

The chain recombines TRBV4-2 with TRBJ2-2; 7 positions match TRBD2. V shed 0 bases, J shed 1 base, and the junction held 2 bases outside the gene matches. Germline V CDR1 and CDR2: LGHNA, YNFKEQ. The CDR3 contains 16 residues. The CDR3 sequence is CASSQDPSGNTGELFF. CDR3 coding DNA: TGTGCCAGCAGCCAAGATCCTAGCGGGAACACCGGGGAGCTGTTTTTT.

This chain connects TRBV7-2 to TRBJ2-3; TRBD2 might be the D (6 bases). V dropped 5 bases and J dropped 4 bases, with 19 bases sitting between them. CDR3 length: 16 residues. Germline assignment: CDR1 SGHTA and CDR2 FQGNSA. CDR3 bases: TGTGCCAGCAGCCCCGAGTTTGGTAGCGGAGCAGATACGCAGTATTTT. This gives the protein CASSPEFGSGADTQYF.

V is TRBV10-1 and J is TRBJ2-1; D is possibly TRBD2 (5 bases). The CDR3 consists of 11 residues. Trimming took off 6 bases at V and 9 bases at J, with 9 bases between the two ends. Germline V lookup: CDR1 WNHNN, CDR2 SYGVQD (reference sequence). DNA for the CDR3: TGCGCCAGCAGAGACTATAGTGAGCAGTTCTTC. It is translated as CASRDYSEQFF.

The V and J genes are TRBV5-4 and TRBJ2-1, with a possible D match to TRBD2 (5 bases). CDR3 size: 16 residues. The V end lost 0 bases, the J end lost 9 bases, and 19 bases lay between the germline ends. The germline V gene encodes CDR1 SGHNT and CDR2 YYREEE (reference sequence). The DNA for the CDR3 is TGTGCCAGCAGCTTGGGGGTAGCCGGGGTTTTAATTGAGCAGTTCTTC. Translated, it gives CASSLGVAGVLIEQFF. The full variable domain, in which reference TRBV5-4 and TRBJ2-1 provide the parts outside the CDR3, is ETGVTQSPTHLIKTRGQQVTLRCSSQSGHNTVSWYQQALGQGPQFIFQYYREEENGRGNFPPRFSGLQFPNYSSELNVNALELDDSALYLCASSLGVAGVLIEQFFGPGTRLTVL.

The chain employs TRBV24-1 and TRBJ1-2; 7 nucleotides align to TRBD1. With V trimmed by 4 bases and J by 7 bases, 8 bases remained unmatched. Germline CDR1 reads KGHDR; CDR2 reads SFDVKD. The CDR3 consists of 14 residues. The CDR3 DNA reads TGTGCCACCAGTGACTCCAGGGGGGTTGCTGGCTACACCTTC. Protein product: CATSDSRGVAGYTF.

This chain uses TRBV6-5 with TRBJ2-5; D gene uncertain. Trimming pared 6 bases from V and 1 base from J, leaving 9 bases between. The CDR3 sequence is 13 residues long. The germline V gene has CDR1 MNHEY and CDR2 SVGAGI. As DNA, the CDR3 is TGTGCCAGCAGGCGCATCGGCCAAGAGACCCAGTACTTC. Translated, it gives CASRRIGQETQYF.

The V gene is TRBV4-2, the J gene TRBJ2-1, with 9 nucleotides matching TRBD2. The CDR3 has 15 residues. V lost 1 base, J lost 7 bases, and 5 bases stayed unmatched. From germline, CDR1 is LGHNA and CDR2 YNFKEQ. The chain's CDR3 is CASSQVSGRWNEQFF. The DNA of the CDR3 is TGTGCCAGCAGCCAAGTGAGCGGGAGGTGGAATGAGCAGTTCTTC.

The chain recombines TRBV6-4 with TRBJ2-3; tentative D call: TRBD1 (6 bases). The CDR3 contains 15 residues. Germline V gene data show CDR1 as MRHNA and CDR2 as SNTAGT. Trimming pared 10 bases from V and 3 bases from J, leaving 20 bases between. This CDR3 is CATSPGRGETDTQYF. Here the CDR3 DNA reads TGTGCCACTTCTCCGGGCAGGGGAGAAACAGATACGCAGTATTTT.

V usage is TRBV7-9 and J usage is TRBJ1-2; D is unresolved. This CDR3 has 12 amino acids. Looked up from germline, CDR1 is SEHNR and CDR2 is FQNEAQ (reference sequence). Deletions cut 3 bases from V and 5 bases from J, with 7 bases between. The CDR3 reads CASSFDTYGYTF. The CDR3, as DNA: TGTGCCAGCAGCTTTGACACGTATGGCTACACCTTC.

This sequence joins TRBV19 and TRBJ2-7; D perhaps matches TRBD1 (5 bases). This CDR3 contains 16 residues. Per the germline V gene, CDR1 is LNHDA and CDR2 is SQIVND (reference sequence). V was pared by 0 bases and J by 3 bases, with 15 bases between. The CDR3 DNA is TGTGCCAGTAGTATAGACCTACTACAGGAAGTCTACGAGCAGTACTTC. Protein: CASSIDLLQEVYEQYF.

This chain connects TRBV7-6 to TRBJ2-5; TRBD2 aligns across 7 bases. The CDR3 is 14 amino acids. CDR1 and CDR2 (germline): SGHVS, FNYEAQ. With V trimmed by 0 bases and J by 5 bases, 3 bases remained unmatched. The CDR3 here is CASSLASGAETQYF. CDR3 DNA sequence: TGTGCCAGCAGCTTAGCGAGCGGGGCTGAGACCCAGTACTTC.

The V and J genes are TRBV18 and TRBJ1-1; 8 nucleotides line up with TRBD1. The CDR3 has 16 amino acids. V dropped 3 bases and J dropped 1; count of bases not matched to a gene: 7. Germline V gene lookup returns CDR1 KGHSH and CDR2 LQKENI. CDR3 nucleotides: TGTGCCAGCTCACCCATAGGGACAGGCGGGAACACTGAAGCTTTCTTT. Its translation: CASSPIGTGGNTEAFF.

The chain employs TRBV7-9 and TRBJ2-5; unclear D gene. The CDR3 has 13 amino acids. V gave up 8 bases and J gave up 5 bases, with 15 bases separating them. From germline, CDR1 is SEHNR and CDR2 FQNEAQ (reference sequence). The CDR3 is CASVQSQRETQYF. CDR3 sequence (DNA): TGTGCCAGCGTCCAGAGCCAGAGGGAGACCCAGTACTTC. Combining the CDR3 with reference TRBV7-9 and TRBJ2-5 gives the whole variable domain DTGVSQNPRHKITKRGQNVTFRCDPISEHNRLYWYRQTLGQGPEFLTYFQNEAQLEKSRLLSDRFSAERPKGSFSTLEIQRTEQGDSAMYLCASVQSQRETQYFGPGTRLLVL.

The chain links TRBV9 to TRBJ2-1; 7 bases are shared with TRBD2. Germline V gene data show CDR1 as SGDLS and CDR2 as YYNGEE. Trimming at V came to 4 bases and at J to 2 bases, leaving 6 bases not matched to a gene. The CDR3 covers 15 residues. This CDR3 reads CASSSMGGAYNEQFF. As DNA, the CDR3 is TGTGCCAGCAGCTCCATGGGGGGGGCCTACAATGAGCAGTTCTTC.

This chain connects TRBV5-4 to TRBJ2-1, with D tentatively TRBD2 (6 bases). With 0 bases removed from V and 0 bases from J, the gap between germline ends came to 7 bases. This CDR3 contains 15 residues. In germline, CDR1 is SGHNT, CDR2 YYREEE (reference sequence). Here the CDR3 DNA reads TGTGCCAGCAGCTTGGGGGGAGGCTCCTACAATGAGCAGTTCTTC. The encoded protein is CASSLGGGSYNEQFF.

V gene TRBV7-3 combines with J gene TRBJ2-4, with D possibly matching TRBD2 (5 bases). Trimming cost V 3 bases and J 4 bases, with 7 bases left between them. Germline assignment: CDR1 SGHTA and CDR2 FQGTGA. This CDR3 is 13 amino acids long. The CDR3 DNA reads TGTGCCAGCAGCTTGGACTCTAAAAACATTCAGTACTTC. Encoded protein: CASSLDSKNIQYF.

The V call is TRBV11-2, the J call TRBJ1-1; 9 nucleotides align to TRBD1. J was trimmed by 0 bases and V by 4 bases; bases with no gene match: 12. The CDR3 is 18 residues long. Germline lookup yields CDR1 SGHAT and CDR2 FQNNGV. This CDR3 is CASSSPGQGNPMNTEAFF. Written as DNA, the CDR3 is TGTGCCAGCAGCTCCCCGGGACAGGGAAACCCCATGAACACTGAAGCTTTCTTT.

This clone was seen once. The rearrangement uses TRBV2 and TRBJ1-2, with 9 bases aligning to TRBD1. V lost 8 bases, J lost 8 bases, and 9 bases stayed unmatched. Germline loops: CDR1 SNHLY, CDR2 FYNNEI. This CDR3 spans 13 amino acids. CDR3 sequence reads: CASRLDRGGGYTF. CDR3 DNA sequence: TGTGCCAGCCGACTGGACAGGGGCGGAGGCTACACCTTC.

The chain joins TRBV5-1 to TRBJ1-1, with 9 bases lining up with TRBD1. Germline V gene data show CDR1 as SGHRS and CDR2 as YFSETQ. V lost 3 bases and J lost 1; bases outside the gene matches: 7. The CDR3 is 16 residues long. The CDR3 bases are TGCGCCAGCAGCTATCAACCGGGACAGGGGAACACTGAAGCTTTCTTT. Translating gives CASSYQPGQGNTEAFF. Together with reference TRBV5-1 and TRBJ1-1, the CDR3 gives the full variable domain: KAGVTQTPRYLIKTRGQQVTLSCSPISGHRSVSWYQQTPGQGLQFLFEYFSETQRNKGNFPGRFSGRQFSNSRSEMNVSTLELGDSALYLCASSYQPGQGNTEAFFGQGTRLTVV.